These 10 T cell receptor beta chains were all obtained from the same sample, sequenced in a study of CD8+CD57+ T cells in acquired aplastic anemia. TCR beta VDJ and CDR3 profiling used genomic DNA as template. TCRdb re-derived calls from the reads in MiXCR, one entry per CDR3 protein. The sample lists 250,000 to 300,000 distinct CDR3 sequences, approximately 57% occurring once. Patients chosen for sequencing had shown CD8+CD57+ cell expansion by flow cytometry. The source material was sorted CD4+, CD8+, or CD8+CD57+ T cells (not recorded which) from PBMCs. All receptors derive from a human donor with aplastic anemia.

The chain carries TRBV7-9 and TRBJ2-7, with D uncertain. The CDR3 consists of 13 residues. CDR1 SEHNR and CDR2 FQNEAQ come from the germline V gene (reference sequence). V was trimmed by 1 base and J by 5 bases, leaving 9 bases between them. CDR3 DNA sequence: TGTGCCAGCAGCTTAGTGGGGTTCCACGAGCAGTACTTC. Amino acids: CASSLVGFHEQYF.

In its sample, this clonotype was seen a few times. The chain uses TRBV10-2 and TRBJ2-1; 9 bases are shared with TRBD2. Germline CDR1 and CDR2: WSHSY and SAAADI. The V gene end was trimmed by 2 bases and the J gene end by 12 bases; junction bases not matched to a gene: 17. The CDR3 spans 17 residues. CDR3 bases: TGCGCCAGCAGTGAGGGGGTAGGGGGGGGGGGCGGGAGGGGGCAGTTCTTC. As protein: CASSEGVGGGGGRGQFF.

This chain connects TRBV19 to TRBJ2-3; D tentatively reads TRBD1 or TRBD2 (5 bases each). Germline assignment: CDR1 LNHDA and CDR2 SQIVND (reference sequence). The CDR3 runs 14 residues. Deletions cut 10 bases from V and 2 bases from J, with 16 bases between. The DNA of the CDR3 is TGTGCCACCTCAGGGCGCCGGGACACAGATACGCAGTATTTT. The encoded protein is CATSGRRDTDTQYF.

This clonotype has just a few counts. The chain carries TRBV10-3 and TRBJ2-5; D gene ambiguous. Trimming stripped 2 bases from V and 5 bases from J, with 9 bases between. Germline V gene sequence: CDR1 ENHRY, CDR2 SYGVKD. This CDR3 has 13 amino acids. Here the CDR3 reads CAISEDGLETQYF. CDR3 nucleotides: TGTGCCATCAGTGAGGATGGTTTGGAGACCCAGTACTTC.

The V and J genes are TRBV7-9 and TRBJ1-1; D gene ambiguous. V lost 5 bases and J lost 0, with 13 bases in between. Germline V gene data show CDR1 as SEHNR and CDR2 as FQNEAQ (reference sequence). The CDR3 totals 15 residues. The CDR3 DNA sequence: TGTGCCAGCAGCCTAGTAGGACTGCTGAACACTGAAGCTTTCTTT. Protein product: CASSLVGLLNTEAFF.

This clonotype was counted ten times or more. The chain links TRBV24-1 to TRBJ2-1; 9 bases align to TRBD1. The CDR3 is 16 residues long. V lost 5 bases, J lost 6 bases, and 10 bases stayed unmatched. CDR1 and CDR2 from the germline V gene are KGHDR and SFDVKD. CDR3: CATSGTPGQGVNEQFF. The CDR3 DNA reads TGTGCCACCAGTGGGACCCCGGGACAGGGCGTCAATGAGCAGTTCTTC.

This chain's CDR3 is CASSGQRRADEQFF. CDR3 nucleotide sequence: TGTGCCAGCAGTGGACAGCGTAGAGCCGATGAGCAGTTCTTC. V is TRBV2 and J is TRBJ2-1; possibly TRBD1 for D (5 bases). Between the trimmed V and J ends, which lost 4 bases and 8 bases, there was a span of 15 bases. The CDR3 is 14 amino acids. Germline loops: CDR1 SNHLY, CDR2 FYNNEI.

The chain uses TRBV20-1 and TRBJ1-2, with 9 nucleotides matching TRBD1. Per the germline V gene, CDR1 is DFQATT and CDR2 is SNEGSKA (reference sequence). Unmatched junction bases numbered 7, after V lost 6 bases and J lost 8 bases. The CDR3 extends over 12 amino acids. DNA for the CDR3: TGCAGTGCCGGGACAGGGCTTAGGGGCTACACCTTC. Translating gives CSAGTGLRGYTF.

The CDR3 DNA follows: TGCAGTGTCAGTCGTCAGTGGGATTCTGTAAATTCACCCCTCCACTTT. Translation: CSVSRQWDSVNSPLHF. The genes are TRBV20-1 and TRBJ1-6; no reliable D call. The CDR3 covers 16 residues. V was clipped by 7 bases and J by 7 bases, with 23 bases between them. Germline assignment: CDR1 DFQATT and CDR2 SNEGSKA (reference sequence).

V and J are TRBV15 and TRBJ1-2; tentatively, D is TRBD1 (5 bases). The CDR3 covers 16 residues. V was pared by 0 bases and J by 2 bases, with 13 bases between. From germline, CDR1 is LNHNV and CDR2 YYDKDF (reference sequence). In nucleotides, the CDR3 is TGTGCCACCAGCAGAGATAGGGGCTCAGGGAACTATGGCTACACCTTC. Translating it yields CATSRDRGSGNYGYTF.